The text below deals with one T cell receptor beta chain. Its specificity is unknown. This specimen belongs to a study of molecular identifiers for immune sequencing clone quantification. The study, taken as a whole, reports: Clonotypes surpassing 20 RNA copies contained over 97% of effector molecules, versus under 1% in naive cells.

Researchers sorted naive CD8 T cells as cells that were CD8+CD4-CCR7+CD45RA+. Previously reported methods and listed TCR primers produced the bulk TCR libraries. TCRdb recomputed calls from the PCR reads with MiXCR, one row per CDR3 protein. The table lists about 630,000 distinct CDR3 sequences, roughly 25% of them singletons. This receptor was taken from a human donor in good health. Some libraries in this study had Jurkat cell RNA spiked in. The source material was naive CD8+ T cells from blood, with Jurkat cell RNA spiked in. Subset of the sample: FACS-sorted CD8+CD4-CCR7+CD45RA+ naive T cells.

The CDR3 DNA follows: TGTGCCAGCAGATTCATCAGCACTAGCGGGATTACCCACGAGCAGTACTTC. Translating it yields CASRFISTSGITHEQYF. The chain couples TRBV27 to TRBJ2-7; TRBD2 aligns across 10 bases. Germline V gene lookup returns CDR1 MNHEY and CDR2 SMNVEV (reference sequence). The CDR3 runs 17 residues. V shed 6 bases, J shed 5 bases, and the junction held 16 bases outside the gene matches.